Included here is one TCR beta chain sequence, with context. Its antigen is currently unknown. TCRdb itself ran the RT-PCR reads through MiXCR, one entry per CDR3 protein. In the table there are about 710 distinct CDR3 sequences, 75% to 85% of which are singletons. This sample was taken from a study of yellow fever vaccine responses in identical twins. Study-level points and caveats: Twins showed a vaccine T cell response that reportedly seemed partly convergent, partly personalized.

Trimming took off 0 bases at V and 0 bases at J, with 20 bases between the two ends. The germline V gene encodes CDR1 MNHEY and CDR2 SVGEGT. The CDR3 totals 19 residues. The TCR was taken from a female donor who received the yellow fever vaccine. V is TRBV6-2 or TRBV6-3 and J is TRBJ1-1; D is undetermined. The sequencing here drew on T cells from blood (PBMCs), unsorted or a sorted subset (not recorded which), taken before or after yellow fever vaccination (not recorded which). The CDR3 reads CASSYSTWANAAMNTEAFF. The CDR3 DNA reads as TGTGCCAGCAGTTACTCGACTTGGGCCAACGCAGCTATGAACACTGAAGCTTTCTTT.